This T cell receptor (beta chain) was recovered during a study of T cell responses to AZD1222 COVID-19 vaccine. This CDR3 has 15 amino acids. Germline V gene data show CDR1 as LNHDA and CDR2 as SQIVND (reference sequence). The ends lost 3 bases at V and 6 bases at J; junction bases unmatched: 7. This clone was observed a handful of times. Sequencing was performed with immunoSEQ multiplex PCR; in TCRdb, only in-frame clones are kept and a portion is missing. The data hold 170,000 or so clones, with about nine tenths observed a single time. This specimen was peripheral blood, taken on day 0 of AZD1222 vaccination. V gene TRBV19 combines with J gene TRBJ1-4; TRBD1 aligns across 7 bases. The TCR sequence derives from an adult in good health. In nucleotides, the CDR3 is TGTGCCAGTAGTATTATTAGGACAGGTCATGAAAAACTGTTTTTT. Translation: CASSIIRTGHEKLFF.